The rows below give T cell receptor beta chains drawn from one sample of a study of T cells in Graves' hyperthyroidism and ophthalmopathy. One entry per CDR3 protein results from TCRdb running MiXCR on the multiplex PCR reads. The data hold roughly 500,000 distinct CDR3 sequences, with about 43% observed a single time. The sequenced material came from peripheral blood or thyroid tissue (not recorded which). The receptors derive from an adult woman with Graves' disease, either hyperthyroidism or ophthalmopathy (not recorded which). Both conserved end residues are part of each CDR3. D genes are given only for firm matches. Part of the rows lack a size; the others show once, few, many or a class for expanded clones.

>TRBJ2-7|NA|TRBV7-2|NA
TGTGCCAGCAGCTTAGCGTCCGACAGCTACGAGCAGTACTTC
CASSLASDSYEQYF
>TRBJ2-2|many|TRBV12-3/TRBV12-4|NA
TGTGCCAGCACGTCCACGGAGGGGCTGTTTTTT
CASTSTEGLFF
>TRBJ1-1|many|TRBV6-6|TRBD1
TGTGCCAGCAGAATCTACGACAGGGGGGGAGCTGAAGCTTTCTTT
CASRIYDRGGAEAFF
>TRBJ1-2|many|TRBV20-1|NA
TGCAGTGCATGGGGGGGGTATGGCTACACCTTC
CSAWGGYGYTF
>TRBJ1-6|few|TRBV28|TRBD1
TGTGCCAGCAGTTTAGACCTCAGGGGGTTAAATTCACCCCTCCACTTT
CASSLDLRGLNSPLHF
>TRBJ2-5|few|TRBV7-9|NA
TGTGCCAGCAGCCCAGTCGCTGAAGAGACCCAGTACTTC
CASSPVAEETQYF
>TRBJ1-6|NA|TRBV20-1|NA
TGCAGCGTTCTCAGGGGCACTGAAGCTTCACCCCTCCACTTT
CSVLRGTEASPLHF
>TRBJ1-2|NA|TRBV2|NA
TGTGCCAGCAGTGAACAGGGGAGGAACTATGGCTACACCTTC
CASSEQGRNYGYTF
>TRBJ1-3|many|TRBV5-1|TRBD1
TGCGCCAGCAGCTTGGTCGCGACAGGGATCGCTGGAAACACCATATATTTT
CASSLVATGIAGNTIYF
>TRBJ1-1|NA|TRBV20-1|NA
TGCAGTGCTAGAATGCGCGGGGTCAGGAACACTGAAGCTTTCTTT
CSARMRGVRNTEAFF
>TRBJ2-7|many|TRBV7-2|TRBD1
TGTGCCAGCAGCTCCCAGGGGGACGAGCAGTACTTC
CASSSQGDEQYF
>TRBJ1-2|NA|TRBV7-9|NA
TGTGCCAGCAGCCAAGAATCAGGGACCAATCCTGGCTACACCTTC
CASSQESGTNPGYTF
>TRBJ1-6|few|TRBV9|TRBD1
TGTGCCAGCAGCGACACAGGGGGAGGATCACCCCTCCACTTT
CASSDTGGGSPLHF
>TRBJ2-5|NA|TRBV10-2|NA
TGCGCCAGCCTTGGGGGCCTTGGGGGTGAGACCCAGTACTTC
CASLGGLGGETQYF
>TRBJ1-5|once|TRBV20-1|NA
TGCAGTGCCAAGCCTTGGCAGGTCAATCAGCCCCAGCATTTT
CSAKPWQVNQPQHF
>TRBJ2-5|many|TRBV10-2|NA
TGCGCCAGCAGTGATGGTCGGGCCGGACAAGAGACCCAGTACTTC
CASSDGRAGQETQYF
>TRBJ2-7|many|TRBV4-1|NA
TGCGCCAGCAGCCAAGGGAACGAGCAGTACTTC
CASSQGNEQYF
>TRBJ1-2|many|TRBV25-1|TRBD1
TGTGCCAGCAGTGAAGGACAGGAGAACTATGGCTACACCTTC
CASSEGQENYGYTF
>TRBJ2-5|NA|TRBV10-3|TRBD1
TGTGCCACCAGTGACCCGACAGGGACGGAGACCCAGTACTTC
CATSDPTGTETQYF
>TRBJ2-7|NA|TRBV29-1|NA
TGCAGCGTTGAGATGACAGCAACCTACGAGCAGTACTTC
CSVEMTATYEQYF
>TRBJ1-1|few|TRBV30|NA
TGTGCCTGGAGTAGGGCAGGAAACACTGAAGCTTTCTTT
CAWSRAGNTEAFF
>TRBJ2-2|NA|TRBV11-2|NA
TGTGCCAGCAGCTACCGCACTAGCAGAATTCCGAGCACCGGGGAGCTGTTCTTT
CASSYRTSRIPSTGELFF